The 28 T cell receptor beta chains in this list originate from one sample, sequenced in a study of T cells in Graves' hyperthyroidism and ophthalmopathy. There were TCR beta CDR3 regions amplified from RNA transcripts. Carried out on the TCR CDR3, a first-round RT-PCR used the HTBI primer set. TCRdb reanalysed the multiplex PCR reads using MiXCR and keeps one entry per CDR3 protein. The sample shows approximately 490,000 distinct CDR3 sequences, roughly 22% of them seen only once. What was sequenced was blood. The receptors originated from a woman in her 70s with Graves' ophthalmopathy.

The chain uses TRBV6-9 and TRBJ2-5; TRBD1 agrees at 8 bases. The CDR3 contains 14 residues. The germline CDR1 and CDR2 sequences are MNHGY and SVAAGI. Trimming at V came to 3 bases and at J to 6 bases, leaving 6 bases not matched to a gene. The CDR3 DNA reads as TGTGCCAGCAGTTACGAGGGACAGGCCAAGACCCAGTACTTC. Its protein is CASSYEGQAKTQYF.

The chain recombines TRBV4-1 with TRBJ1-6; possible D gene TRBD1, 5 bases. CDR1 is MGHRA and CDR2 is YSYEKL in the germline V gene. The CDR3 has 17 amino acids. V was trimmed by 0 bases and J by 9 bases, leaving 18 bases between them. The CDR3 nucleotides read TGCGCCAGCAGCCAAGAAGGGGCACCTAAAGTGGGTTCACCCCTCCACTTT. It encodes CASSQEGAPKVGSPLHF.

Many counts were recorded for this clonotype. The chain couples TRBV28 to TRBJ2-1, with 7 bases lining up with TRBD1. Germline values: CDR1 MDHEN, CDR2 SYDVKM. This CDR3 spans 16 amino acids. The V segment lost 4 bases and the J segment 0 bases; nucleotides outside the gene matches: 6. This CDR3 reads CASSSQGVSSYNEQFF. The CDR3 DNA is TGTGCCAGCAGTTCCCAGGGGGTAAGCTCCTACAATGAGCAGTTCTTC.

The V and J genes are TRBV5-1 and TRBJ2-1, with D unresolved. The CDR3 is made up of 13 amino acids. Germline CDR1 is SGHRS and CDR2 is YFSETQ. V lost 0 bases and J lost 9, with 10 bases in between. The CDR3 is CASSLDLSSEQFF. In nucleotides, the CDR3 is TGCGCCAGCAGCTTGGATCTGAGTTCTGAGCAGTTCTTC. The whole variable domain, remainder taken from reference TRBV5-1 and TRBJ2-1, is KAGVTQTPRYLIKTRGQQVTLSCSPISGHRSVSWYQQTPGQGLQFLFEYFSETQRNKGNFPGRFSGRQFSNSRSEMNVSTLELGDSALYLCASSLDLSSEQFFGPGTRLTVL.

The rearrangement uses TRBV6-2 or TRBV6-3 and TRBJ1-6; TRBD1 is a possible D gene (5 bases). V lost 7 bases, J lost 10 bases, and 8 bases lay in between. Germline-derived CDR1 and CDR2 are MNHEY and SVGEGT. The CDR3 has 11 amino acids. The chain's CDR3 is CASTAGSPLHF. In DNA, the CDR3 is TGTGCCAGCACGGCAGGGTCACCCCTCCACTTT.

V is TRBV20-1 and J is TRBJ2-1; 11 bases are a match to TRBD2. In germline, CDR1 is DFQATT, CDR2 SNEGSKA (reference sequence). Trimming cost V 2 bases and J 6 bases; bases outside gene matches: 6. The CDR3 runs to 15 residues. The CDR3 sequence: CSARSTSGSINEQFF. The CDR3 DNA is TGCAGTGCTAGATCCACTAGCGGGAGCATCAATGAGCAGTTCTTC.

The rearrangement links TRBV20-1 to TRBJ2-2, with D possibly matching TRBD1 (6 bases). This CDR3 comprises 15 residues. The germline V gene encodes CDR1 DFQATT and CDR2 SNEGSKA (reference sequence). Trimming left V 3 bases short and J 1 base short, with 12 bases between. CDR3 loop: CSARTLRGNTGELFF. The DNA for the CDR3 is TGCAGTGCTAGGACCCTCAGGGGGAACACCGGGGAGCTGTTTTTT.

The CDR3 protein is CASSVRPNTDTQYF. In DNA form, the CDR3 reads TGTGCCAGCAGCGTACGGCCTAACACAGATACGCAGTATTTT. The chain is built from TRBV9 and TRBJ2-3; no clear D. V lost 1 base to trimming and J lost 2 bases, with 8 bases between them. The germline V gene encodes CDR1 SGDLS and CDR2 YYNGEE. This CDR3 has 14 residues.

This clonotype was picked up many times. The chain couples TRBV28 to TRBJ1-4; TRBD1 is a possible D gene (5 bases). Germline V gene lookup returns CDR1 MDHEN and CDR2 SYDVKM. CDR3 length: 15 amino acids. V was pared by 6 bases and J by 0 bases, with 11 bases between. The CDR3 nucleotides read TGTGCCAGCAGCCCGGGACTGTCAACTAATGAAAAACTGTTTTTT. It codes for CASSPGLSTNEKLFF.

This clonotype was counted ten times or more. The V gene is TRBV2, the J gene TRBJ1-4; D is unresolved. The CDR3 length is 12 residues. Germline V gives CDR1 SNHLY, CDR2 FYNNEI. V lost 3 bases and J lost 6, with 5 bases in between. The CDR3 loop is CASSESDEKLFF. CDR3 nucleotide sequence: TGTGCCAGCAGTGAGTCGGATGAAAAACTGTTTTTT.

The rearrangement joins TRBV7-9 to TRBJ2-7; 9 nucleotides agree with TRBD2. CDR1 and CDR2 (germline): SEHNR, FQNEAQ (reference sequence). Trimming took 8 bases from V and 0 from J; bases not matched to a gene: 5. The CDR3 loop spans 14 amino acids. CDR3 in DNA: TGTGCCAGCGGAAGCGGGAGGAGCTCCTACGAGCAGTACTTC. Encoded protein: CASGSGRSSYEQYF.

This clonotype was counted many times. This rearrangement joins TRBV29-1 to TRBJ1-1; D uncertain. Germline-derived CDR1 and CDR2 are SQVTM and ANQGSEA. The CDR3 is 12 amino acids. V shed 7 bases and J shed 1 base, with 10 bases lying between them. The CDR3 reads CSGSSSNTEAFF. The DNA for the CDR3 is TGCAGCGGGAGCAGTTCGAACACTGAAGCTTTCTTT.

Only a few counts were recorded for this clonotype. The chain is built from TRBV19 and TRBJ1-3; 10 bases match TRBD1. Germline CDR1 is LNHDA and CDR2 is SQIVND (reference sequence). The CDR3 covers 17 residues. V was pared by 4 bases and J by 0 bases, with 6 bases of the junction left unmatched. The CDR3 protein is CASSRKTGGASGNTIYF. The CDR3 DNA reads as TGTGCCAGTAGTAGAAAGACAGGGGGCGCCTCTGGAAACACCATATATTTT.

Of note for this clonotype: At one of its ends the junction is not consistent with the germline gene, which may arise from a read error. The gene calls are TRBV4-2 and TRBJ2-2; TRBD2 might be the D (5 bases). Germline V CDR1 and CDR2: LGHNA, YNFKEQ. The CDR3 runs to 14 residues. CDR3 protein: CASSGSQNTGELLF. The CDR3 DNA follows: TGTGCCAGCAGCGGGAGCCAGAACACCGGGGAGCTGCTTTTT.

This clonotype has a handful of counts. V gene TRBV7-2 combines with J gene TRBJ2-7; D is possibly TRBD1 or TRBD2 (5 bases each). CDR3 length: 15 residues. Germline V gives CDR1 SGHTA, CDR2 FQGNSA. The germline V and J ends were trimmed by 5 bases and 0 bases, with 14 bases remaining between them. DNA of the CDR3: TGTGCCAGCAGCCAGGGAGCGGCACCCTCCTACGAGCAGTACTTC. As protein: CASSQGAAPSYEQYF.

This clonotype occurred many times. The rearrangement links TRBV12-3 or TRBV12-4 to TRBJ1-5; unclear D gene. Trimming left V 0 bases short and J 3 bases short, with 6 bases between. The CDR3 totals 14 residues. CDR3 in amino acids: CASSLAGFNQPQHF. CDR3 nucleotide sequence: TGTGCCAGCAGTTTAGCGGGGTTCAATCAGCCCCAGCATTTT.

This clonotype was counted between two and nine times. CDR3 coding DNA: TGCAGTGCTAGAGGGACACGGAATAGCAATCAGCCCCAGCATTTT. Translating gives CSARGTRNSNQPQHF. This chain connects TRBV20-1 to TRBJ1-5, with D perhaps matching TRBD1 (5 bases). Trimming cost V 1 base and J 0 bases, with 10 bases left between them. Germline CDR1 is DFQATT and CDR2 is SNEGSKA (reference sequence). The CDR3 totals 15 residues.

V gene TRBV10-3 combines with J gene TRBJ1-5, with D uncertain. This CDR3 comprises 14 residues. Between the trimmed V and J ends, which lost 0 bases and 7 bases, there was a span of 10 bases. The germline V gene has CDR1 ENHRY and CDR2 SYGVKD. Here the CDR3 DNA reads TGTGCCATCAGTGAGTCTATTTACGGGCAGCCCCAGCATTTT. As protein: CAISESIYGQPQHF.

CDR3 loop: CASSSPDTVSGELFF. Here the CDR3 DNA reads TGTGCCAGCAGCTCACCGGACACCGTGAGCGGGGAGCTGTTTTTT. The chain has TRBV11-3 and TRBJ2-2; maybe TRBD1 (5 bases). From germline, CDR1 is SGHNT and CDR2 YENEEA. Trimming removed 4 bases from V and 7 bases from J, with 16 bases in between. The CDR3 runs 15 residues.

This clonotype was detected only a few times. The chain joins TRBV2 to TRBJ1-3; D gene uncertain. V was cut by 6 bases and J by 1 base, with 4 bases left in between. Germline CDR1 SNHLY, CDR2 FYNNEI. The CDR3 sequence is 12 residues long. The CDR3 region is CASRLSGNTIYF. The CDR3 DNA is TGTGCCAGCAGACTTTCTGGAAACACCATATATTTT.

This clonotype has only a few counts. This chain uses TRBV30 with TRBJ2-1, with D possibly matching TRBD2 (5 bases). This CDR3 is 14 amino acids long. From germline, CDR1 is GTSNPN and CDR2 SVGIG (reference sequence). Trimming cost V 2 bases and J 8 bases, with 16 bases left between them. CDR3 sequence (DNA): TGTGCCTGGAGTAGGCTAGCTGTTCTGGATGAGCAGTTCTTC. It encodes CAWSRLAVLDEQFF.

This clonotype was recorded a few times. The rearrangement joins TRBV20-1 to TRBJ1-1, with D unresolved. The CDR3 contains 11 residues. V was clipped by 1 base and J by 7 bases, with 7 bases between them. Germline CDR1 reads DFQATT; CDR2 reads SNEGSKA (reference sequence). DNA for the CDR3: TGCAGTGCTAGAGTCGAGAGTGAAGCTTTCTTT. This codes for CSARVESEAFF.

V gene TRBV7-9 combines with J gene TRBJ1-5, with 9 nucleotides matching TRBD1. CDR1 is SEHNR and CDR2 is FQNEAQ in the germline V gene (reference sequence). With 7 bases clipped from V and 3 bases from J, the junction kept 7 bases outside the gene matches. This CDR3 comprises 15 residues. Here the CDR3 reads CASTPGQGDNQPQHF. CDR3 DNA sequence: TGTGCCAGCACCCCGGGACAGGGTGACAATCAGCCCCAGCATTTT.

This clonotype was detected only a few times. V is TRBV6-1 and J is TRBJ2-7, with D possibly TRBD2 on 5 matching bases. Germline loops: CDR1 MNHNS, CDR2 SASEGT. With 6 bases removed from V and 3 bases from J, the gap between germline ends came to 12 bases. The CDR3 totals 13 residues. The DNA of the CDR3 is TGTGCCAGCAGACAAGCGGCGAACTACGAGCAGTACTTC. This sequence encodes CASRQAANYEQYF.

V usage is TRBV6-1 and J usage is TRBJ2-7; 9 nucleotides align to TRBD1. Germline CDR1 MNHNS, CDR2 SASEGT. CDR3 size: 13 residues. After removal of 6 bases from V and 4 bases from J, the junction contained 4 bases not matched to a gene. CDR3 DNA sequence: TGTGCCAGCAGCCGGACAGGGGTGTACGAGCAGTACTTC. It is translated as CASSRTGVYEQYF.

The V gene is TRBV12-5, the J gene TRBJ2-3, with a tentative D call TRBD1 (5 bases). Trimming stripped 5 bases from V and 4 bases from J, with 19 bases between. The CDR3 sequence is 16 residues long. Germline-derived CDR1 and CDR2 are LGHNT and FRNRAP. CDR3 loop: CASGPGIRQGADTQYF. The CDR3 DNA reads as TGTGCTAGTGGTCCCGGTATACGTCAGGGTGCAGATACGCAGTATTTT.

This sequence joins TRBV10-3 and TRBJ2-3; D unresolved. The CDR3 has 15 amino acids. V was pared by 1 base and J by 2 bases, with 10 bases between. The germline V gene encodes CDR1 ENHRY and CDR2 SYGVKD. The CDR3: CAISEFPGYTDTQYF. The CDR3 DNA is TGTGCCATCAGTGAGTTCCCCGGCTACACAGATACGCAGTATTTT.

V gene TRBV7-3 combines with J gene TRBJ2-5; 7 bases are a match to TRBD2. The length of the CDR3 is 13 residues. Germline loops: CDR1 SGHTA, CDR2 FQGTGA. The ends lost 5 bases at V and 5 bases at J; junction bases unmatched: 5. The DNA for the CDR3 is TGTGCCAGCAGCCGTACTAGCGTTGAGACCCAGTACTTC. Amino acid sequence: CASSRTSVETQYF.